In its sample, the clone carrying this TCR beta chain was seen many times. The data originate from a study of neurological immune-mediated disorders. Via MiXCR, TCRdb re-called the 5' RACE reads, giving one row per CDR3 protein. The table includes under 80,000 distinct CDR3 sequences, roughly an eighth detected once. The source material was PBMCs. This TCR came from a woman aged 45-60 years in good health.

The chain's CDR3 is CASSLGTGAGQPQHF. CDR3 DNA: TGTGCCAGCAGCTTAGGTACAGGGGCAGGGCAGCCCCAGCATTTT. The chain is built from TRBV11-2 and TRBJ1-5, with 7 bases identical to TRBD1. From germline, CDR1 is SGHAT and CDR2 FQNNGV. The CDR3 spans 15 residues. V was pared by 1 base and J by 7 bases, with 7 bases of the junction left unmatched.